This TCR beta chain was obtained from a study of beta chain features in type 1 diabetes. General study findings and limits: The study found moderately but significantly shorter TCRB CDR3s in all four CD4+ subsets of Type 1 diabetes patients. In the patient group, naive, central memory and Treg TCRB repertoires seemed more alike than in the healthy donor group.

The CDR3 extends over 10 amino acids. The germline CDR1 and CDR2 sequences are SQVTM and ANQGSEA. Deletions cut 6 bases from V and 3 bases from J, with 6 bases between. This clone was counted only a few times. Its antigen is as yet unknown. The same CDR3 is also encoded by other DNA sequences in this sample. Expressed TCRB transcripts were sequenced, since all the RNA that had been isolated was reverse transcribed. Naive, central memory and regulatory T cell samples yielded about 3.57 million reads on average. Profiling relied on immunoSEQ multiplex PCR, and the TCRdb table lists in-frame clones only, not all of them. The data contain some 640,000 clones, around 15% of them singletons.

V gene TRBV29-1 combines with J gene TRBJ2-7; tentatively, D is TRBD2 (5 bases). The sequence derives from a man between 18 and 35 years old with type 1 diabetes. Sequencing was carried out using naive CD4+ T cells from blood. The CDR3 is CSVGSYEQYF. As DNA, the CDR3 is TGCAGCGTGGGGAGCTACGAGCAGTACTTC.